This T cell receptor beta chain is from a study of blood T cell repertoires in COVID-19. Among Cohort 3 donors, those recovered had two negative PCRs, clearance, or symptom resolution. Original analysis: Amplified reference gene primers provided the basis for estimating nucleated cell counts. Produced via immunoSEQ multiplex PCR; TCRdb's table is partial and in-frame only. V, J and clone size reflect that table, while D and trimming were determined from the DNA. Of approximately 160,000 clones listed, 84% are singletons. Material for sequencing was PBMCs or T cells enriched from blood (not recorded which). The clonotype was recovered from a woman between 45 and 65 years old who had recovered from COVID-19.

The CDR3 loop is CASSRTGESTEAFF. The CDR3 region has the DNA TGCGCCAGCAGCCGCACAGGGGAGAGTACTGAAGCTTTCTTT. The genes are TRBV4-1 and TRBJ1-1; 7 bases match TRBD1. The CDR3 covers 14 residues. Germline CDR1 and CDR2: MGHRA and YSYEKL. Trimming cost V 4 bases and J 5 bases; bases outside gene matches: 7.